The 20 T cell receptor beta chains below all came from one sample that was sequenced in a study of blood T cell repertoires in COVID-19. Profiled with immunoSEQ multiplex PCR; TCRdb holds only in-frame clones, not every one. Of over 110,000 clones listed, around 86% are singletons. Sequencing used PBMCs or T cells enriched from blood (not recorded which). The receptors shown here come from a man between 60 and 75 years old who had recovered from COVID-19.

The rearrangement joins TRBV10-1 to TRBJ1-2, with D hard to call. The CDR3 contains 13 residues. The germline V gene encodes CDR1 WNHNN and CDR2 SYGVQD (reference sequence). V dropped 2 bases and J dropped 2 bases, with 6 bases sitting between them. The CDR3 loop reads CASSETENYGYTF. Here the CDR3 DNA reads TGCGCCAGCAGTGAGACAGAAAACTATGGCTACACCTTC.

V and J are TRBV18 and TRBJ2-2; 14 bases line up with TRBD2. The germline CDR1 and CDR2 sequences are KGHSH and LQKENI. The CDR3 sequence is 16 residues long. V was clipped by 5 bases and J by 7 bases; unmatched bases: 6. The chain's CDR3 is CASSSGLAGAGGELFF. The CDR3 DNA reads as TGTGCCAGCTCATCGGGACTAGCGGGAGCTGGCGGGGAGCTGTTTTTT.

The V call is TRBV19, the J call TRBJ2-7; 11 nucleotides match TRBD2. Germline V gene sequence: CDR1 LNHDA, CDR2 SQIVND (reference sequence). The junction had 12 bases not matched to a gene; V was cut back by 5 bases and J by 9 bases. This CDR3 contains 15 residues. The CDR3 bases are TGTGCCAGTAGTGCATACTCACTAGCGGGAGAGACGCAGTACTTC. Residues: CASSAYSLAGETQYF.

The rearrangement uses TRBV6-5 and TRBJ2-5, with D perhaps matching TRBD1 (6 bases). CDR3 length: 14 amino acids. V shed 10 bases and J shed 1 base, with 16 bases lying between them. Looked up from germline, CDR1 is MNHEY and CDR2 is SVGAGI. This CDR3 reads CATGRQASQETQYF. In DNA form, the CDR3 reads TGTGCCACCGGACGACAGGCCTCCCAAGAGACCCAGTACTTC.

This clone was detected a few times. The V gene is TRBV7-5, the J gene TRBJ1-2; TRBD1, the table's D call, lacks a check against the DNA. TRBV7-5 is recorded as a pseudogene. The CDR3 has 12 residues. In DNA form, the CDR3 reads TGTGTCAGAAGGGTAACAGGCCCGGTCTGGACCTTC. Translating gives CVRRVTGPVWTF.

This chain joins TRBV18 and TRBJ2-2, with 13 nucleotides matching TRBD2. CDR1 is KGHSH, CDR2 LQKENI, per germline. V gave up 1 base and J gave up 4 bases; unmatched junction bases: 3. CDR3 length: 17 amino acids. The CDR3 reads CASSPQLAGGPTGELFF. The CDR3 DNA reads as TGTGCCAGCTCACCACAACTAGCGGGAGGGCCCACCGGGGAGCTGTTTTTT.

CDR3 nucleotides: TGCGCCAGCAGCCTAACGGTCGATGAGCAGTTCTTC. Translation: CASSLTVDEQFF. The J gene is TRBJ2-1, the V gene TRBV5-1; D is unresolved. V lost 4 bases and J 8 bases, leaving 10 bases between the germline ends. The CDR3 is made up of 12 amino acids. Looked up from germline, CDR1 is SGHRS and CDR2 is YFSETQ.

The rearrangement joins TRBV27 to TRBJ2-7; 9 bases are shared with TRBD1. There are 15 residues in the CDR3. Trimming removed 3 bases from V and 4 bases from J; junction bases left unmatched: 7. Germline V gives CDR1 MNHEY, CDR2 SMNVEV (reference sequence). The CDR3 nucleotides read TGTGCCAGCAGTTTCAACCGGGACAGGGTGTACGAGCAGTACTTC. Translated, it gives CASSFNRDRVYEQYF.

The chain couples TRBV28 to TRBJ1-1; 9 nucleotides match TRBD1. The CDR3 runs to 17 residues. With V trimmed by 5 bases and J by 4 bases, 14 bases remained unmatched. The germline V gene has CDR1 MDHEN and CDR2 SYDVKM. The CDR3 region has the DNA TGTGCCAGCAGTCTGACAGGGGGGGTGGGACACGGCACTGAAGCTTTCTTT. It is translated as CASSLTGGVGHGTEAFF.

The chain carries TRBV5-8 and TRBJ1-5; a possible D gene is TRBD1 (5 bases). V was cut by 4 bases and J by 5 bases, with 13 bases left in between. CDR3 size: 14 residues. Looked up from germline, CDR1 is SGHTS and CDR2 is YDEGEE. The CDR3 spells CASSPRVGDQPQHF. The CDR3 DNA reads as TGTGCCAGCAGCCCCAGGGTTGGCGATCAGCCCCAGCATTTT. The whole variable domain, filled in from reference TRBV5-8 and TRBJ1-5, reads EAGVTQSPTHLIKTRGQQATLRCSPISGHTSVYWYQQALGLGLQFLLWYDEGEERNRGNFPPRFSGRQFPNYSSELNVNALELEDSALYLCASSPRVGDQPQHFGDGTRLSIL.

This clone was counted a few times. The rearrangement uses TRBV21-1 and TRBJ1-1. TRBV21-1 is an annotated pseudogene. The CDR3 covers 14 residues. CDR3 nucleotide sequence: TGTGCCAGCAGCAAGGTGCCGGGTGATACTGAAGCTTTCTTT. Translating it yields CASSKVPGDTEAFF.

The genes are TRBV18 and TRBJ2-7; TRBD2 might be the D (6 bases). The ends were cut back, 3 bases at V and 6 bases at J, with 15 bases in the middle. Germline loops: CDR1 KGHSH, CDR2 LQKENI. The CDR3 totals 14 residues. The CDR3 DNA is TGTGCCAGCTCACCGGGCGGGGACTTGGGCGAGCAGTACTTC. Protein: CASSPGGDLGEQYF. Using reference TRBV18 and TRBJ2-7 for the parts outside the CDR3, the full variable domain is NAGVMQNPRHLVRRRGQEARLRCSPMKGHSHVYWYRQLPEEGLKFMVYLQKENIIDESGMPKERFSAEFPKEGPSILRIQQVVRGDSAAYFCASSPGGDLGEQYFGPGTRLTVT.

The chain employs TRBV5-4 and TRBJ1-3; D possibly corresponds to TRBD1 (6 bases). The germline V gene has CDR1 SGHNT and CDR2 YYREEE (reference sequence). Trimming removed 4 bases at V and 3 bases at J, with 11 bases between. The CDR3 runs 14 residues. CDR3 amino acids: CASSQQGYGNTIYF. The CDR3 coding sequence is TGTGCCAGCAGCCAACAGGGATATGGAAACACCATATATTTT. Full variable domain (remainder filled in from reference TRBV5-4 and TRBJ1-3): ETGVTQSPTHLIKTRGQQVTLRCSSQSGHNTVSWYQQALGQGPQFIFQYYREEENGRGNFPPRFSGLQFPNYSSELNVNALELDDSALYLCASSQQGYGNTIYFGEGSWLTVV.

The table lists this clone with a count of one. J is TRBJ1-2 and V is TRBV7-9; 9 positions agree with TRBD1. J gave up 4 bases and V 3 bases, and 6 bases lay outside the gene matches. Germline CDR1 reads SEHNR; CDR2 reads FQNEAQ (reference sequence). This CDR3 has 15 residues. This CDR3 reads CASSLTGTGPYGYTF. CDR3 sequence (DNA): TGTGCCAGCAGCTTGACCGGGACAGGGCCCTATGGCTACACCTTC.

The J gene is TRBJ1-2, the V gene TRBV3-1 (or the pseudogene TRBV3-2); D is uncertain. Germline values: CDR1 LGHDT, CDR2 YNNKEL (reference sequence). The CDR3 is 14 amino acids. Deletions cut 2 bases from V and 10 bases from J, with 17 bases between. The CDR3 sequence is CASSQMGGLGDYTF. CDR3 in DNA: TGTGCCAGCAGCCAAATGGGAGGACTGGGAGACTACACCTTC.

V and J are TRBV29-1 and TRBJ2-2; 7 nucleotides agree with TRBD2. Germline V gives CDR1 SQVTM, CDR2 ANQGSEA. The CDR3 sequence is 14 residues long. The CDR3 DNA is TGCTCCGTCGCGGGGGAATGGAACACCGGGGAGCTGTTTTTT. Translation gives CSVAGEWNTGELFF.

This chain uses TRBV25-1 with TRBJ1-4, with TRBD1 as a possible D gene (5 bases). In germline, CDR1 is MGHDK, CDR2 SYGVNS. CDR3 length equals 16 residues. V was shortened by 0 bases and J by 10 bases, with 18 bases between the two germline ends. The CDR3 loop is CASSEYAGPVPRKLFF. The CDR3, as DNA: TGTGCCAGCAGTGAATACGCGGGACCCGTCCCGAGAAAACTGTTTTTT.

The gene calls are TRBV27 and TRBJ2-3; D unclear. Trimming stripped 5 bases from V and 2 bases from J, with 14 bases between. The CDR3 runs to 15 residues. Germline V gene sequence: CDR1 MNHEY, CDR2 SMNVEV (reference sequence). For the CDR3, the DNA is TGTGCCAGCAGTGAGGCCTCGCCCCTCACAGATACGCAGTATTTT. As protein: CASSEASPLTDTQYF.

The CDR3 loop reads CASSVQGVSGNTIYF. The DNA for the CDR3 is TGTGCCAGCAGCGTACAGGGGGTCTCTGGAAACACCATATATTTT. This sequence joins TRBV9 and TRBJ1-3; 7 nucleotides line up with TRBD1. With V trimmed by 1 base and J by 0 bases, 1 base remained unmatched. The germline CDR1 and CDR2 sequences are SGDLS and YYNGEE. CDR3 length equals 15 residues.

The rearrangement links TRBV29-1 to TRBJ1-1; D may be TRBD1 (5 bases). Germline loops: CDR1 SQVTM, CDR2 ANQGSEA. This CDR3 is 12 amino acids long. V gave up 3 bases and J gave up 11 bases, with 16 bases separating them. The CDR3 loop reads CSVDGMGLGAFF. Here the CDR3 DNA reads TGCAGCGTTGATGGAATGGGGCTCGGGGCTTTCTTT.